Only a few counts were recorded for the clone carrying this T cell receptor (beta chain). Its antigen is undetermined. The record originates from a study of T cell responses to AZD1222 COVID-19 vaccine. Some clones are missing from TCRdb's copy, which holds only in-frame ones; the method was immunoSEQ multiplex PCR. The sample contains 95,000 to 100,000 clones, about 86% of which appear only once. Study-wide results and limits: Donors, mostly white British, included more females; clonal diversity was possibly underestimated. Only six or seven AZD1222 recipients tested seropositive at baseline. Spike-specific TCR breadth and depth both grew after two AZD1222 doses.

The clonotype comes from an adult in good health. Sequenced material: peripheral blood, taken on day 0 of AZD1222 vaccination.

The CDR3 is CASSYRLAEETQYF. The CDR3 DNA reads as TGTGCCAGCAGTTACAGATTAGCGGAAGAGACCCAGTACTTC. The chain combines TRBV6-5 with TRBJ2-5; D might be TRBD2 (6 bases). The germline V and J ends were trimmed by 2 bases and 3 bases, with 10 bases remaining between them. The CDR3 extends over 14 amino acids. CDR1 is MNHEY, CDR2 SVGAGI, per germline.